The 14 T cell receptor beta chains in this list originate from one sample, sequenced in a study of T cells in Graves' hyperthyroidism and ophthalmopathy. Researchers amplified the TCR beta CDR3 regions from RNA transcripts. HTBI primers drove first-round RT-PCR of the TCR CDR3. TCRdb re-analysed the multiplex PCR reads in MiXCR, keeping a single row per CDR3 protein. This sample has 600,000 or so distinct CDR3 sequences; more than 12% occur once, and the top ten carry roughly an eighth. Sequenced: blood. These receptors all come from a woman aged 45-65 years with Graves' ophthalmopathy.

The sample holds a few counts of this clonotype. The chain employs TRBV4-1 and TRBJ2-7; 7 nucleotides match TRBD1. Germline V gene data show CDR1 as MGHRA and CDR2 as YSYEKL. The CDR3 has 17 residues. Germline trimming cut 0 bases from V and 0 bases from J; bases unmatched to any gene: 8. The CDR3 spells CASSQESGQRLSYEQYF. Written as DNA, the CDR3 is TGCGCCAGCAGCCAAGAGTCGGGACAGCGCCTCTCCTACGAGCAGTACTTC.

J is TRBJ2-5 and V is TRBV7-6; D is possibly TRBD1 (6 bases). The CDR3 is 13 amino acids. The germline CDR1 and CDR2 sequences are SGHVS and FNYEAQ. The V end lost 6 bases, the J end lost 6 bases, and 14 bases lay between the germline ends. DNA of the CDR3: TGTGCCAGCAGATACAGGGACGAAAAGACCCAGTACTTC. It encodes CASRYRDEKTQYF.

With regard to this clonotype: This may stem from a read error, because a much larger clone lies one nucleotide away. This rearrangement joins TRBV18 to TRBJ1-2; a weak D match, TRBD1 (5 bases). Germline-derived CDR1 and CDR2 are KGHSH and LQKENI. The CDR3 sequence is 13 residues long. Deletions cut 2 bases from V and 8 bases from J, with 12 bases between. In DNA form, the CDR3 reads TGTGCCAGCTCACCAATGCAGGGAGGCGGCTACACCTTC. Its protein product is CASSPMQGGGYTF.

A note on this clonotype: Given a much more abundant clone one base away, this may be a read error. The genes are TRBV6-1 and TRBJ2-6; 9 nucleotides align to TRBD1. Germline V CDR1 and CDR2: MNHNS, SASEGT. The CDR3 runs 17 residues. The CDR3 DNA sequence: TGTGCCAGCACTACCGGACAGGGGCTCTCTGGGACCAACGTCCTGACTTTC. Protein: CASTTGQGLSGTNVLTF.

This clonotype was recorded at least ten times. The chain recombines TRBV24-1 with TRBJ2-7; D is possibly TRBD2 (6 bases). Per the germline V gene, CDR1 is KGHDR and CDR2 is SFDVKD. The CDR3 runs 14 residues. The ends were cut back, 3 bases at V and 9 bases at J, with 17 bases in the middle. The CDR3 loop reads CATSDPNNREPQYF. Written as DNA, the CDR3 is TGTGCCACCAGTGATCCGAATAACCGGGAGCCGCAGTACTTC.

This clonotype has ten or more counts. The chain carries TRBV6-2 or TRBV6-3 and TRBJ2-3; no clear D. With 6 bases removed from V and 4 bases from J, the gap between germline ends came to 8 bases. Germline V lookup: CDR1 MNHEY, CDR2 SVGEGT. This CDR3 is 12 amino acids long. The CDR3 loop is CASSRWADTQYF. The CDR3 nucleotides read TGTGCCAGCAGCCGCTGGGCAGATACGCAGTATTTT.

The CDR3 here is CASSYPLIGQIRYEQFF. CDR3 DNA sequence: TGTGCCAGCAGTTATCCCCTTATTGGACAGATACGTTATGAGCAGTTCTTC. The V call is TRBV6-2 or TRBV6-3, the J call TRBJ2-1, with D possibly TRBD1 on 6 matching bases. Germline V gene data show CDR1 as MNHEY and CDR2 as SVGEGT. The CDR3 is 17 amino acids. V lost 3 bases, J lost 8 bases, and 23 bases lay in between.

This rearrangement joins TRBV5-1 to TRBJ2-5; no reliable D call. Trimming cost V 0 bases and J 2 bases, with 11 bases left between them. This CDR3 contains 15 residues. Germline assignment: CDR1 SGHRS and CDR2 YFSETQ. CDR3 region: CASSLVGERQETQYF. In DNA form, the CDR3 reads TGCGCCAGCAGCTTGGTTGGGGAAAGGCAAGAGACCCAGTACTTC.

This clonotype was detected ten times or more. The chain is built from TRBV6-2 or TRBV6-3 and TRBJ2-2; the D is unclear. Trimming took off 8 bases at V and 4 bases at J, with 5 bases between the two ends. Germline CDR1 reads MNHEY; CDR2 reads SVGEGT. The length of the CDR3 is 11 residues. The CDR3 DNA reads TGTGCCAGCGGAAGCACCGGGGAGCTGTTTTTT. Protein: CASGSTGELFF.

This clonotype was seen many times. The rearrangement joins TRBV7-2 to TRBJ1-2; tentatively, D is TRBD1 (5 bases). The CDR3 covers 15 residues. The V end lost 1 base, the J end lost 4 bases, and 13 bases lay between the germline ends. CDR1 and CDR2 from the germline V gene are SGHTA and FQGNSA. In DNA form, the CDR3 reads TGTGCCAGCAGCTTAGTTGCGGGGCCTAGCTATGGCTACACCTTC. It specifies CASSLVAGPSYGYTF.

This clonotype was seen many times. The genes are TRBV7-2 and TRBJ1-3; no definite D call. There are 13 residues in the CDR3. With 2 bases removed from V and 2 bases from J, the gap between germline ends came to 4 bases. Germline-derived CDR1 and CDR2 are SGHTA and FQGNSA. CDR3 sequence (DNA): TGTGCCAGCAGCTTAAGACCTGGAAACACCATATATTTT. This gives the protein CASSLRPGNTIYF. The full variable domain, completed using reference TRBV7-2 and TRBJ1-3, is GAGVSQSPSNKVTEKGKDVELRCDPISGHTALYWYRQSLGQGLEFLIYFQGNSAPDKSGLPSDRFSAERTGGSVSTLTIQRTQQEDSAVYLCASSLRPGNTIYFGEGSWLTVV.

The sample holds many counts of this clonotype. V usage is TRBV7-9 and J usage is TRBJ2-7; D might be TRBD2 (6 bases). CDR1 is SEHNR and CDR2 is FQNEAQ in the germline V gene (reference sequence). V was trimmed by 3 bases and J by 0 bases, leaving 12 bases between them. This CDR3 is 15 amino acids long. CDR3 bases: TGTGCCAGCAGCTTTCCTTCGGGAGACTCCTACGAGCAGTACTTC. Translation: CASSFPSGDSYEQYF.

The chain is built from TRBV28 and TRBJ1-5; D not certain. Germline lookup yields CDR1 MDHEN and CDR2 SYDVKM. This CDR3 comprises 13 residues. Trimming pared 7 bases from V and 2 bases from J, leaving 9 bases between. The CDR3 DNA sequence: TGTGCCAGCAAATCTTCTCGCAATCAGCCCCAGCATTTT. This gives the protein CASKSSRNQPQHF.

The chain carries TRBV5-1 and TRBJ2-5; D possibly corresponds to TRBD1 (6 bases). The CDR3 is 17 amino acids. The V end lost 0 bases, the J end lost 1 base, and 16 bases lay between the germline ends. Germline CDR1 is SGHRS and CDR2 is YFSETQ. This CDR3 is CASSLVRQGSFQETQYF. The CDR3 bases are TGCGCCAGCAGCTTGGTTCGCCAGGGGTCCTTCCAAGAGACCCAGTACTTC.